Listed below are T cell receptor beta chains from one sample, sequenced in a study of T cells in Graves' hyperthyroidism and ophthalmopathy. A single record per CDR3 protein comes from TCRdb applying MiXCR to the multiplex PCR reads. This sample has about 500,000 distinct CDR3 sequences, with 40% to 50% found just once. Input material: peripheral blood or thyroid tissue (not recorded which). The receptors come from an adult woman with Graves' disease, either hyperthyroidism or ophthalmopathy (not recorded which). Each CDR3 is given with its conserved first and last residue. D genes are given only for firm matches. Clone size appears in some rows only: once, few, many, or a class for an expanded clone.

d_call j_call v_call clone_size cdr3_aa cdr3_nt
TRBD2 TRBJ2-6 TRBV7-3 many CASSLAGGNGANVLTF TGTGCCAGCAGCCTAGCGGGAGGCAATGGGGCCAACGTCCTGACTTTC
- TRBJ1-1 TRBV9 - CASSAQIGTEAFF TGTGCCAGCAGCGCCCAGATAGGCACTGAAGCTTTCTTT
- TRBJ2-5 TRBV29-1 many CSVEELRQETQYF TGCAGCGTTGAAGAGCTGCGGCAAGAGACCCAGTACTTC
- TRBJ1-1 TRBV7-9 many CASSQDNVGTEAFF TGTGCCAGCAGCCAAGACAACGTCGGCACTGAAGCTTTCTTT
TRBD1 TRBJ1-5 TRBV19 few CASMGTVGAQPQHF TGTGCCAGTATGGGGACAGTAGGGGCTCAGCCCCAGCATTTT
- TRBJ2-5 TRBV19 - CASSSQPQETQYF TGTGCCAGCAGCTCACAACCCCAAGAGACCCAGTACTTC
- TRBJ1-1 TRBV29-1 few CSVRPAQYTEAFF TGCAGCGTTAGGCCGGCGCAGTACACTGAAGCTTTCTTT
TRBD1 TRBJ1-1 TRBV20-1 many CSAREGRGLGAFF TGCAGTGCCCGAGAGGGAAGGGGGCTCGGGGCTTTCTTT
- TRBJ1-6 TRBV5-1 once CASSPGTSEYSPLHF TGCGCCAGCAGCCCCGGGACCAGCGAGTATTCACCCCTCCACTTT
TRBD1 TRBJ2-7 TRBV15 - CATGTGGLYEQYF TGTGCCACCGGGACAGGGGGCCTCTACGAGCAGTACTTC
- TRBJ1-4 TRBV5-1 - CASSLEAQTLGEKLFF TGCGCCAGCAGCTTGGAAGCCCAGACATTAGGGGAAAAACTGTTTTTT
- TRBJ2-5 TRBV7-2 once CASREIKRTQYF TGTGCCAGCAGGGAGATTAAGAGGACCCAGTACTTC
TRBD1 TRBJ1-4 TRBV2 - CASSGQTGEKLFF TGTGCCAGCAGTGGGCAGACAGGGGAAAAACTGTTTTTT
TRBD1 TRBJ1-6 TRBV5-1 many CASSLVPRQGFYRSYNSPLHF TGCGCCAGCAGCTTGGTCCCGAGACAGGGATTCTACAGATCCTATAATTCACCCCTCCACTTT
- TRBJ1-6 TRBV20-1 once CSARTDTGNSPLHF TGCAGTGCTAGAACTGACACGGGTAATTCACCCCTCCACTTT
- TRBJ2-7 TRBV5-6 many CASSLAREQYF TGTGCCAGCAGCTTGGCCCGCGAGCAGTACTTC
TRBD1 TRBJ1-1 TRBV7-2 - CASSRQGAINTEAFF TGTGCCAGCAGCCGACAGGGGGCAATTAACACTGAAGCTTTCTTT
- TRBJ2-5 TRBV4-1 few CASSQMGVMETQYF TGCGCCAGCAGCCAGATGGGAGTGATGGAGACCCAGTACTTC
- TRBJ1-1 TRBV29-1 many CSVNQNTEAFF TGCAGCGTTAATCAGAACACTGAAGCTTTCTTT
- TRBJ2-7 TRBV7-9 few CASSLRDGGF TGTGCCAGCAGCTTACGGGACGGCGGGTTC
TRBD1 TRBJ2-7 TRBV29-1 - CSVWGQAYEQYF TGCAGCGTTTGGGGACAGGCGTACGAGCAGTACTTC
TRBD1 TRBJ1-2 TRBV4-1 - CASSEPGQRVYGYTF TGCGCCAGCAGCGAGCCGGGACAGAGGGTCTATGGCTACACCTTC
- TRBJ2-7 TRBV11-2 - CASSTLFGGSSYEQHF TGTGCCAGTAGTACCCTGTTCGGGGGTTCCTCCTACGAGCAGCACTTC
- TRBJ1-1 TRBV20-1 - CSGAGVNTEAFF TGCAGTGGTGCGGGGGTGAACACTGAAGCTTTCTTT
TRBD1 TRBJ1-1 TRBV29-1 many CSVNAGDRGFTEAFF TGCAGCGTGAACGCTGGAGACAGGGGGTTCACTGAAGCTTTCTTT
- TRBJ1-1 TRBV19 - CASSIKTMTPWGEAFF TGTGCCAGTAGTATTAAAACCATGACACCTTGGGGTGAAGCTTTCTTT
TRBD2 TRBJ2-2 TRBV19 - CASSQAAGGLSGELFF TGTGCCAGTAGTCAAGCCGCGGGGGGATTGAGCGGGGAGCTGTTTTTT
- TRBJ1-2 TRBV9 - CASSDAPTGNGGYTF TGTGCCAGCAGCGACGCCCCCACAGGGAACGGAGGCTACACCTTC
- TRBJ1-1 TRBV6-5 many CASRDRAPPEAFF TGTGCCAGCAGAGACCGGGCCCCCCCTGAAGCTTTCTTT
TRBD1 TRBJ1-2 TRBV29-1 many CSVGQGSNYGYTF TGCAGCGTTGGACAGGGCTCTAACTATGGCTACACCTTC
TRBD1 TRBJ2-5 TRBV6-5 - CASSYDDRVSLKTQYF TGTGCCAGCAGTTACGATGACAGGGTTAGTTTGAAGACCCAGTACTTC
TRBD1 TRBJ2-5 TRBV9 - CASSSEQGAAETQYF TGTGCCAGCAGCTCAGAACAGGGGGCGGCAGAGACCCAGTACTTC
TRBD2 TRBJ2-5 TRBV2 - CASSEGEGQETQYF TGTGCCAGCAGTGAGGGGGAGGGCCAAGAGACCCAGTACTTC
TRBD1 TRBJ2-5 TRBV7-3 many CASSLNPGGHRGPQETQYF TGTGCCAGCAGCTTAAATCCCGGTGGTCACAGGGGGCCCCAAGAGACCCAGTACTTC
TRBD2 TRBJ2-5 TRBV29-1 few CSVDRGVEETQYF TGCAGCGTAGACCGGGGGGTCGAGGAGACCCAGTACTTC
- TRBJ1-3 TRBV7-8 few CASSLGGEYLGNTIYF TGTGCCAGCAGCTTAGGTGGCGAATATCTTGGAAACACCATATATTTT
- TRBJ1-2 TRBV20-1 - CSARPVGANYGYTF TGCAGTGCCAGGCCCGTGGGGGCTAACTATGGCTACACCTTC
- TRBJ2-2 TRBV11-2 many CASSLGAGSLYTGELFF TGTGCCAGCAGCTTAGGCGCGGGGTCCTTGTACACCGGGGAGCTGTTTTTT
TRBD2 TRBJ2-7 TRBV20-1 - CSAPTSGVTYEQYF TGCAGTGCTCCTACTAGCGGGGTAACCTACGAGCAGTACTTC
- TRBJ1-1 TRBV10-3 many CAISSKGNSGLTEAFF TGTGCCATCAGTTCTAAGGGAAACAGCGGGCTCACTGAAGCTTTCTTT
- TRBJ1-6 TRBV9 - CASSPGRMAGSRSPLHF TGTGCCAGCAGCCCCGGACGGATGGCGGGGTCTAGATCACCCCTCCACTTT
- TRBJ1-2 TRBV5-6 many CASSLVRVPNYGYTF TGTGCCAGCAGCTTGGTCCGGGTTCCTAACTATGGCTACACCTTC
- TRBJ2-5 TRBV4-3 - CASSPDRLQYF TGCGCCAGCAGCCCGGACAGACTTCAGTACTTC
- TRBJ1-2 TRBV10-3 many CAIRPQIPNYGYTF TGTGCCATCAGGCCTCAAATCCCGAACTATGGCTACACCTTC
- TRBJ1-2 TRBV2 few CASSETGMGTF TGTGCCAGCAGTGAAACTGGCATGGGAACCTTC
- TRBJ1-2 TRBV7-9 - CASSPWDESSNYGYTF TGTGCCAGCAGTCCATGGGACGAAAGTAGTAACTATGGCTACACCTTC
- TRBJ2-7 TRBV29-1 - CSLEGSGASEQYF TGCAGCTTAGAGGGGTCAGGGGCTTCCGAGCAGTACTTC
TRBD1 TRBJ1-1 TRBV10-3 - CAIRGGQENTEAFF TGTGCCATCAGGGGAGGACAGGAGAACACTGAAGCTTTCTTT
- TRBJ1-1 TRBV5-1 many CASSSSNVPTEAFF TGCGCCAGCAGCTCCTCGAATGTTCCTACTGAAGCTTTCTTT
- TRBJ2-5 TRBV7-8 - CASSARRGRWRETQYF TGTGCCAGCAGCGCTAGGCGGGGGCGTTGGAGGGAGACCCAGTACTTC
TRBD1 TRBJ2-7 TRBV11-2 many CASSTVWHRGPYEQYF TGTGCCAGCAGCACCGTGTGGCACAGGGGCCCCTACGAGCAGTACTTC
- TRBJ1-5 TRBV3-1 - CASSLSRINQPQHF TGTGCCAGCAGCCTTTCTCGGATCAATCAGCCCCAGCATTTT
- TRBJ1-6 TRBV10-3 - CASSYNDNSPLHF TGTGCCAGCAGTTATAATGACAATTCACCCCTCCACTTT
TRBD1 TRBJ2-5 TRBV6-1 - CTSRETGGDQTQYF TGTACCAGCAGAGAGACAGGGGGCGACCAGACCCAGTACTTC